The 21 T cell receptor beta chains given below trace back to one sample, sequenced in a study of tissue T cells after allogeneic stem cell transplantation. Only in-frame clones appear in the TCRdb table, and some are missing; sequencing was by immunoSEQ multiplex PCR. The sample records tens of thousands of clones, around 69% being singletons. Sequenced: sorted cells pooled from one or two spleens. These receptors all stem from a pool of C57BL/6 mice in good health.

With respect to this clone: Gene labels here are mouse ones. The CDR3 extends 1 residue past the end of the read, so its final part is completed from the germline J gene. The genes are TRBV2 and TRBJ1-5, with no clear D. The germline V and J ends were trimmed by 0 bases and 1 base, with 7 bases remaining between them. The CDR3 spans 15 residues. Germline values: CDR1 LGHNA, CDR2 YSYQKL. The CDR3 sequence: CASSQDLQNNQAPLF. The CDR3 bases that were read are TGTGCCAGCAGCCAAGATCTACAGAACAACCAGGCTCCGCTT.

Remarks on this clone: Gene labels here are mouse ones. This CDR3 is CASSLENTGQLYF. Partial CDR3 DNA: TGTGCCAGCAGTCTGGAGAACACCGGGCAGCTCTAC. The V and J genes are TRBV26 and TRBJ2-2; D not resolved. The read terminates 1 residue ahead of where the CDR3 ends, so the germline J gene completes it. CDR3 length equals 13 residues. Germline loops: CDR1 KGHPV, CDR2 FQNQEV (reference sequence). Trimming cost V 2 bases and J 2 bases, with 3 bases left between them.

To note about this clone: Germline and genes: mouse. The read terminates 1 residue ahead of where the CDR3 ends, so the germline J gene completes it. This chain joins TRBV15 and TRBJ2-3, with 10 positions matching TRBD1. The V and J ends lost 6 bases and 5 bases, in that order; junction bases with no gene match: 5. Germline loops: CDR1 SGHND, CDR2 FRSKSL. This CDR3 has 14 amino acids. Here the CDR3 reads CASRSGTGVETLYF. The CDR3 DNA, read in part, is TGTGCCAGCAGATCCGGGACAGGGGTAGAAACGCTGTAT.

As for this clone: The gene symbols are mouse symbols. Sequencing ends 1 residue short of the CDR3 end; the germline J gene provides the rest. The chain recombines TRBV26 with TRBJ2-3; D remains ambiguous. CDR1 and CDR2 from the germline V gene are KGHPV and FQNQEV (reference sequence). V was pared by 6 bases and J by 0 bases, with 7 bases between. This CDR3 has 13 amino acids. The part of the CDR3 DNA that was read is TGTGCCAGCAGACGCCGTAGTGCAGAAACGCTGTAT. This codes for CASRRRSAETLY. The CDR3 in full is CASRRRSAETLYF. Looking up the rest from reference TRBV26 and TRBJ2-3 gives the full variable domain: NSKVIQTPRYLVKGQGQKAKMRCIPEKGHPVVFWYQQNKNNEFKFLINFQNQEVLQQIDMTEKRFSAECPSNSPCSLEIQSSEAGDSALYLCASRRRSAETLYFGSGTRLTVL.

A word on this clone: The listed genes are named as in mouse. The read is 1 residue too short to cover the CDR3 end, so that end is filled in from the germline J gene. The rearrangement uses TRBV31 and TRBJ1-1; 11 bases are shared with TRBD1. There are 16 residues in the CDR3. Germline values: CDR1 GKSSPN, CDR2 SITVG. V was clipped by 1 base and J by 0 bases; unmatched bases: 4. Here the CDR3 reads CAWSPVGQGANTEVFF. The sequenced part of the CDR3 DNA is TGTGCCTGGAGTCCTGTGGGACAGGGGGCAAACACAGAAGTCTTC. The variable domain in full, with the rest retrieved from reference TRBV31 and TRBJ1-1, is AQTIHQWPVAEIKAVGSPLSLGCTIKGKSSPNLYWYWQATGGTLQQLFYSITVGQVESVVQLNLSASRPKDDQFILSTEKLLLSHSGFYLCAWSPVGQGANTEVFFGKGTRLTVV.

Note on this clone: Mouse names are used for the genes. The read gets to within 1 residue of the CDR3 end, and the germline J gene fills in the rest. The chain uses TRBV23 and TRBJ1-4. The CDR3 consists of 15 residues. The germline V gene has CDR1 KGHTA and CDR2 FQNQQP. CDR3 bases read: TGCTCCAGCAGTCAATCGCAAGTTTCCAACGAAAGATTATTT. Its translation is CSSSQSQVSNERLF. The whole CDR3 sequence reads CSSSQSQVSNERLFF.

Comment on this clone: Gene names denote mouse genes. The read stops 1 residue short of the end of the CDR3; the missing end is completed from the germline J gene. The chain joins TRBV12-1 to TRBJ2-5, with 9 bases fitting TRBD1. V trimming: 0 bases; J trimming: 8 bases; junction bases outside the gene matches: 2. CDR1 and CDR2 from the germline V gene are SGHSN and HYEKVE. The CDR3 has 13 amino acids. The DNA read from the CDR3 is TGTGCCAGCTCTCTCGGGACAGGGAGCACCCAGTAC. Protein sequence: CASSLGTGSTQY. The entire CDR3 reads CASSLGTGSTQYF.

About this clone: Germline and genes here are mouse. The sequenced fragment ends 1 residue before the CDR3 boundary, so the rest is inferred from the germline J gene. The chain couples TRBV26 to TRBJ1-6; weak D call: TRBD1 (5 bases). TRBJ1-6 is identified as an open reading frame with a role that is uncertain. V was clipped by 4 bases and J by 3 bases, with 7 bases between them. The CDR3 is 14 amino acids. The germline CDR1 and CDR2 sequences are KGHPV and FQNQEV (reference sequence). CDR3 region: CASSRDGYNSPLYF. Partial CDR3 DNA: TGTGCCAGCAGTCGGGACGGCTATAATTCGCCCCTCTAC.

About this clone itself: Genes and germline come from the mouse. Read data end 1 residue before the CDR3 end; the end is taken from the germline J gene. The rearrangement uses TRBV31 and TRBJ2-2; 8 bases align to TRBD1. CDR1 is GKSSPN, CDR2 SITVG, per germline. V lost 1 base to trimming and J lost 1 base; unmatched junction nucleotides: 2. The CDR3 is made up of 15 amino acids. This CDR3 reads CAWSPTGGNTGQLYF. The sequenced CDR3 bases are TGTGCCTGGAGTCCCACAGGGGGAAACACCGGGCAGCTCTAC.

This clone was seen a few times. Genes and germline come from the mouse. The read terminates 1 residue ahead of where the CDR3 ends, so the germline J gene completes it. This chain uses TRBV15 with TRBJ2-1, with 7 bases aligning to TRBD1. Germline trimming cut 7 bases from V and 6 bases from J; bases unmatched to any gene: 6. CDR1 is SGHND, CDR2 FRSKSL, per germline. The CDR3 consists of 13 residues. The CDR3 sequence: CASKQGRGAEQFF. The covered CDR3 bases are TGTGCCAGCAAACAGGGGAGAGGTGCTGAGCAGTTC. The full variable domain, with the rest looked up from reference TRBV15 and TRBJ2-1, is DAGVTQTPRHEVAEKGQTIILKCEPVSGHNDLFWYRQTKIQGLELLSYFRSKSLMEDGGAFKDRFKAEMLNSSFSTLKIQPTEPKDSAVYLCASKQGRGAEQFFGPGTRLTVL.

For this clone: Each gene name is a mouse one. The CDR3 extends 1 residue past the end of the read, so its final part is completed from the germline J gene. The chain uses TRBV4 and TRBJ2-3; D gene uncertain. CDR3 size: 12 residues. Germline CDR1 and CDR2: LGHDT and YNNKQL (reference sequence). The V gene lost 5 bases and the J gene lost 8 bases, with 11 bases spanning the gap. CDR3 DNA (partial): TGTGCCAGCAGCCCTCAGGCGAGAACGCTGTAT. Its translation: CASSPQARTLY. The complete CDR3 protein is CASSPQARTLYF.

A word on this clone: Genes and germline come from the mouse. The CDR3 extends 1 residue past the end of the read, so its final part is completed from the germline J gene. This chain uses TRBV13-1 with TRBJ1-3, with 8 bases fitting TRBD1. The CDR3 runs to 12 residues. Germline V gene sequence: CDR1 NSHNY, CDR2 SYGAGN. The V gene end was trimmed by 7 bases and the J gene end by 7 bases; junction bases not matched to a gene: 4. CDR3 in amino acids: CASDRGGNTLYF. CDR3 DNA, as far as it was read: TGTGCCAGCGACAGGGGAGGGAATACGCTCTAT.

In the case of this clone: Gene names are mouse gene names. The CDR3 extends 1 residue past the end of the read, so its final part is completed from the germline J gene. V usage is TRBV16 and J usage is TRBJ2-1; TRBD2 is a possible D gene (6 bases). CDR1 and CDR2 from the germline V gene are SGHSA and FRNQAP. The V end was cut by 1 base, the J end by 4 bases, with 8 bases between. CDR3 length equals 14 residues. Here the CDR3 reads CASSLGGGYAEQFF. CDR3 bases read: TGTGCAAGCAGCTTAGGTGGGGGTTATGCTGAGCAGTTC.

On this clone itself: The gene names here belong to mouse. The read is 1 residue too short to cover the CDR3 end, so that end is filled in from the germline J gene. The chain couples TRBV23 to TRBJ2-5; no check of the table's D call, TRBD2, against the DNA was made. In germline, CDR1 is KGHTA, CDR2 FQNQQP. There are 14 residues in the CDR3. CDR3 loop: CSSSQITGRDTQYF. The CDR3 DNA, read in part, is TGCTCCAGCAGTCAAATAACTGGACGGGACACCCAGTAC.

Details on this clone: Gene names and germline refer to mouse. The read ends 1 residue shy of where the CDR3 ends; the end is completed using the germline J gene. The chain uses TRBV13-2 and TRBJ2-7, with 12 nucleotides matching TRBD2. The length of the CDR3 is 14 residues. The ends lost 2 bases at V and 6 bases at J; junction bases unmatched: 3. The germline V gene encodes CDR1 NNHNN and CDR2 SYGAGS (reference sequence). The CDR3 bases that were read are TGTGCCAGCGGTGAACGACTGGGGGGGCTTGAACAGTAC. Translated, it gives CASGERLGGLEQY. The whole CDR3 sequence reads CASGERLGGLEQYF.

This clone appeared a few times. Gene names refer to mouse genes. The sequenced fragment ends 1 residue before the CDR3 boundary, so the rest is inferred from the germline J gene. This chain connects TRBV13-2 to TRBJ2-7, with 10 bases aligning to TRBD1. The germline V gene has CDR1 NNHNN and CDR2 SYGAGS (reference sequence). Trimming took 3 bases from V and 3 from J; bases not matched to a gene: 3. The CDR3 has 14 residues. The sequenced CDR3 bases are TGTGCCAGCGGTGTCTGGACAGGGGGCTATGAACAGTAC. Translation gives CASGVWTGGYEQY. In full, the CDR3 reads CASGVWTGGYEQYF.

Regarding this clone: Gene names and germline match the mouse. Read coverage stops 1 residue before the CDR3 terminus; the germline J gene supplies the remainder. The V call is TRBV13-2, the J call TRBJ2-4, with 8 bases matching TRBD2. Germline CDR1 NNHNN, CDR2 SYGAGS (reference sequence). The CDR3 is made up of 14 amino acids. Trimming took 1 base from V and 5 from J; bases not matched to a gene: 3. Incomplete CDR3 DNA: TGTGCCAGCGGTGATACCCTGGGGGGAAACACCTTGTAC. This gives the protein CASGDTLGGNTLY. The full CDR3 is CASGDTLGGNTLYF.

This clone has a handful of counts. Gene names are mouse gene names. The DNA ends 1 residue before the CDR3 does, and the rest of the CDR3 is filled in from the germline J gene. The chain uses TRBV2 and TRBJ1-4, with D perhaps matching TRBD1 (5 bases). CDR1 and CDR2 from the germline V gene are LGHNA and YSYQKL. The CDR3 has 15 residues. Trimming removed 1 base from V and 3 bases from J, with 9 bases in between. The CDR3 region is CASSQGGGTNERLFF. The DNA read from the CDR3 is TGTGCCAGCAGCCAAGGGGGGGGGACCAACGAAAGATTATTT.

A remark on this clone: The gene names here belong to mouse. The read finishes 1 residue shy of the CDR3 end, and the germline J gene is used to complete it. The chain links TRBV31 to TRBJ1-4; 10 bases are a match to TRBD1. Germline assignment: CDR1 GKSSPN and CDR2 SITVG. The ends lost 0 bases at V and 4 bases at J; junction bases unmatched: 2. The CDR3 covers 15 residues. The CDR3 protein is CAWSLGTGVNERLFF. The sequenced part of the CDR3 DNA is TGTGCCTGGAGTCTAGGGACAGGGGTCAACGAAAGATTATTT.

A remark on this clone: Mouse gene names apply. Coverage ceases 1 residue before the CDR3 finishes, and the germline J gene fills in the end. The rearrangement links TRBV1 to TRBJ2-2; no reliable D call. CDR1 NSQYPW and CDR2 LRSPGD come from the germline V gene (reference sequence). The CDR3 runs 14 residues. V was cut by 3 bases and J by 0 bases, with 5 bases left in between. CDR3: CTCSAAANTGQLYF. The part of the CDR3 DNA that was read is TGCACCTGCAGTGCGGCAGCAAACACCGGGCAGCTCTAC.

To note about this clone: The gene names here belong to mouse. The CDR3 end lies 1 residue beyond the end of the read and is filled in from the germline J gene. The chain links TRBV1 to TRBJ1-2, with 9 bases aligning to TRBD1. Per the germline V gene, CDR1 is NSQYPW and CDR2 is LRSPGD (reference sequence). With 2 bases clipped from V and 5 bases from J, the junction kept 3 bases outside the gene matches. This CDR3 is 14 amino acids long. CDR3 protein: CTCSARDRDSDYTF. CDR3 bases read: TGCACCTGCAGTGCAAGGGACAGGGATTCCGACTACACC.